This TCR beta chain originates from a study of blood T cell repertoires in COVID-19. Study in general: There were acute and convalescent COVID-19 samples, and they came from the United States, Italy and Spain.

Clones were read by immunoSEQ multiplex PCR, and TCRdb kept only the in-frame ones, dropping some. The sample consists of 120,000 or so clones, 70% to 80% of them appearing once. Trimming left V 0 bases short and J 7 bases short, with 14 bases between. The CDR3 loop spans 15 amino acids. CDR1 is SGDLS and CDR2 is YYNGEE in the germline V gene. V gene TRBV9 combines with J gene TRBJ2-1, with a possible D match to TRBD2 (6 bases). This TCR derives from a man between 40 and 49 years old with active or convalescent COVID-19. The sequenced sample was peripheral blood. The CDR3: CASSVEGAGGNEQFF. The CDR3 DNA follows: TGTGCCAGCAGCGTAGAAGGGGCCGGGGGAAATGAGCAGTTCTTC.